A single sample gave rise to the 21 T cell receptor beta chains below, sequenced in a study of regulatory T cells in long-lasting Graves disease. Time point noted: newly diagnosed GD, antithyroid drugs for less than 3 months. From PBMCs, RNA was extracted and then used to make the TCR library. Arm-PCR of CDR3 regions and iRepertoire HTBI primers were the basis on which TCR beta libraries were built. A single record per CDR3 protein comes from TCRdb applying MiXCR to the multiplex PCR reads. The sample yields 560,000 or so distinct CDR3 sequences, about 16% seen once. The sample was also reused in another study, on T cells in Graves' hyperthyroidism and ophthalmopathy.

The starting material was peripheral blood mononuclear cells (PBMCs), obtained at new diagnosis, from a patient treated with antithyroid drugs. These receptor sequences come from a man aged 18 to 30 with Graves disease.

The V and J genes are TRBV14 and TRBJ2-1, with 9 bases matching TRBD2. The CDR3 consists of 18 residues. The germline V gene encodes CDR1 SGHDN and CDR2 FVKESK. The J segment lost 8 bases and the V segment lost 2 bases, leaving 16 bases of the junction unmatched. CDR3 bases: TGTGCCAGCAGCCAATATTATCGCGGGAGGGCCGGTGTAGATGAGCAGTTCTTC. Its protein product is CASSQYYRGRAGVDEQFF. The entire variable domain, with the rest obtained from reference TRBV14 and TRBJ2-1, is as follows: EAGVTQFPSHSVIEKGQTVTLRCDPISGHDNLYWYRRVMGKEIKFLLHFVKESKQDESGMPNNRFLAERTGGTYSTLKVQPAELEDSGVYFCASSQYYRGRAGVDEQFFGPGTRLTVL.

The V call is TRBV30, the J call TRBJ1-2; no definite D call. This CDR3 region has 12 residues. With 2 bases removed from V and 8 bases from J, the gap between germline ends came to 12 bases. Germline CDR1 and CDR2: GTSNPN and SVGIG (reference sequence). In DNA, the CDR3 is TGTGCCTGGAGTCCGGGTCAAAGGGGCTACACCTTC. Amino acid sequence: CAWSPGQRGYTF.

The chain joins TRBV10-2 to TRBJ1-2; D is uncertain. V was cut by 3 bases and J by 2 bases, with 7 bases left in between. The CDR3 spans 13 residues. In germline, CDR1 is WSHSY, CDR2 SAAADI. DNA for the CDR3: TGCGCCAGCAGTGATACGGCCAACTATGGCTACACCTTC. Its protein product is CASSDTANYGYTF.

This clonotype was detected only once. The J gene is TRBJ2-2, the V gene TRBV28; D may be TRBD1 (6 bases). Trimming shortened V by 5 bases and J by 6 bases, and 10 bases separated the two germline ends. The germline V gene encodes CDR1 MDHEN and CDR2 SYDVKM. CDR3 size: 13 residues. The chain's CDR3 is CASSVWTAGELFF. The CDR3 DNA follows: TGTGCCAGCAGTGTCTGGACAGCCGGGGAGCTGTTTTTT.

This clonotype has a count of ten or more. Here the CDR3 reads CATRTSPGTSTDTQYF. The DNA for the CDR3 is TGTGCCACCAGGACTAGCCCGGGGACCAGCACAGATACGCAGTATTTT. The chain couples TRBV2 to TRBJ2-3; the match to TRBD2 covers 8 bases. J gave up 0 bases and V 10 bases, and 12 bases lay outside the gene matches. CDR3 length: 16 amino acids. Germline-derived CDR1 and CDR2 are SNHLY and FYNNEI.

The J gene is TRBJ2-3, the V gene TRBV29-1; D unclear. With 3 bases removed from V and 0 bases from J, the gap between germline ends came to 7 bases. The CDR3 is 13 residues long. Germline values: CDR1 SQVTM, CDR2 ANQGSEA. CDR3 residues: CSVDAQSTDTQYF. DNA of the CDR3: TGCAGCGTTGATGCCCAGAGCACAGATACGCAGTATTTT.

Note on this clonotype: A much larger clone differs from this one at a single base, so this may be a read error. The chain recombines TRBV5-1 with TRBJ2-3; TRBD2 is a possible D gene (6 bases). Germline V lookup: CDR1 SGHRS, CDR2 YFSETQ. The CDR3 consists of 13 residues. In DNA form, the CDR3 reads TGCGCCAGCAGGCAGCGGGCGGCAGATACGCGGTATTTT. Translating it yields CASRQRAADTRYF.

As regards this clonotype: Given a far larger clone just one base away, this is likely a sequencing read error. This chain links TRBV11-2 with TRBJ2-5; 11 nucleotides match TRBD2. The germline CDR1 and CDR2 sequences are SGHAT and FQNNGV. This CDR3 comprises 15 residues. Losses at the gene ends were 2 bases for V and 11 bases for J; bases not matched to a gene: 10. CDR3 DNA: TGTGCCAGCAGCTTAAACTTGGGACTAGCGGATGAGCAGTACTTC. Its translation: CASSLNLGLADEQYF.

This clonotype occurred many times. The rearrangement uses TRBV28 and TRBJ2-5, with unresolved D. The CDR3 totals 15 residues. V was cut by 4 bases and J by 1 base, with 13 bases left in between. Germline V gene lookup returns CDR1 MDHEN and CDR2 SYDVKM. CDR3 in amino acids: CASSSDLQGQETQYF. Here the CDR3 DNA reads TGTGCCAGCAGTTCCGACCTACAAGGCCAAGAGACCCAGTACTTC. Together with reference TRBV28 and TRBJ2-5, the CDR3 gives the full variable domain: DVKVTQSSRYLVKRTGEKVFLECVQDMDHENMFWYRQDPGLGLRLIYFSYDVKMKEKGDIPEGYSVSREKKERFSLILESASTNQTSMYLCASSSDLQGQETQYFGPGTRLLVL.

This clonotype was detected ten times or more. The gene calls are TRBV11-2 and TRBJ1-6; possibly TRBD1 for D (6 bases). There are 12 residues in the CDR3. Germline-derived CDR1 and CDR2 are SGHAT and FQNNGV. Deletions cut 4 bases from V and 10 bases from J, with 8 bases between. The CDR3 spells CASSSGVSPLHF. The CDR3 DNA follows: TGTGCCAGCAGCTCAGGGGTCTCACCCCTCCACTTT.

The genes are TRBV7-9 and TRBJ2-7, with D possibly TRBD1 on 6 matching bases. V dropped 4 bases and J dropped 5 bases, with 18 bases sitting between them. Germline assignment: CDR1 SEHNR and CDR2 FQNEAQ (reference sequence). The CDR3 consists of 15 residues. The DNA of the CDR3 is TGTGCCAGCAGCTCCTGCAGGGGTGTCCGGGACGAGCAGTACTTC. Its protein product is CASSSCRGVRDEQYF.

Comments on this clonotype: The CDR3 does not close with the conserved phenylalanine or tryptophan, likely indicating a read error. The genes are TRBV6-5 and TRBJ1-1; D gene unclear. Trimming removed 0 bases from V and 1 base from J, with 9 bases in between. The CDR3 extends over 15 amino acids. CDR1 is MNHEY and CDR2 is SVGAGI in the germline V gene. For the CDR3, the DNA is TGTGCCAGCAGTTACTCGATCGTCCGGAACACTGAAGCTTTCCTT. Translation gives CASSYSIVRNTEAFL.

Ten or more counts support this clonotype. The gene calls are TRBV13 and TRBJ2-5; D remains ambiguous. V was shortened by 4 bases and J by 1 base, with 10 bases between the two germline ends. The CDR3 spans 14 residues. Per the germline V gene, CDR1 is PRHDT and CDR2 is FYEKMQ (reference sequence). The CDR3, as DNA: TGTGCCAGCAGCTCCAGACACTTCCAAGAGACCCAGTACTTC. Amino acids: CASSSRHFQETQYF.

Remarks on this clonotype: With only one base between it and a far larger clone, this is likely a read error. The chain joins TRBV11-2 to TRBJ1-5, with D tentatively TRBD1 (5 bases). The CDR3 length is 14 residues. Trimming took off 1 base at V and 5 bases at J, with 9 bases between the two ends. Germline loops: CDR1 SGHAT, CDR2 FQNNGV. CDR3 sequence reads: CASSLGTSDQPQHF. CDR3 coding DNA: TGTGCCAGCAGCTTAGGGACATCCGATCAGCCCCAGCATTTT.

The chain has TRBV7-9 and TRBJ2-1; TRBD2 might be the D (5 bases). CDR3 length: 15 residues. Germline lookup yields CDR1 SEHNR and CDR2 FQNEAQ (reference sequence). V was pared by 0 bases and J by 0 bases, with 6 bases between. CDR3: CASSLASDSYNEQFF. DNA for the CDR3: TGTGCCAGCAGCTTAGCTAGCGACTCCTACAATGAGCAGTTCTTC.

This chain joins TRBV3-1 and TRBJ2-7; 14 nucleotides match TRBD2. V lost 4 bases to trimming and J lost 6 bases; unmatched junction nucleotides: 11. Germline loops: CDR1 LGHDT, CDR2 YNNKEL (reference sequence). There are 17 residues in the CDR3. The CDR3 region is CASSPLGGTSGSIEQYF. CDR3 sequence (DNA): TGTGCCAGCAGCCCCCTGGGCGGGACTAGCGGGAGTATCGAGCAGTACTTC.

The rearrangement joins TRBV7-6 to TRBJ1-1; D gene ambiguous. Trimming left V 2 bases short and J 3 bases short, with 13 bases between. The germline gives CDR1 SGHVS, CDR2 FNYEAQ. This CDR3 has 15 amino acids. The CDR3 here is CASSLLSTTDTEAFF. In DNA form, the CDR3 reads TGTGCCAGCAGCTTACTTAGTACCACGGACACTGAAGCTTTCTTT.

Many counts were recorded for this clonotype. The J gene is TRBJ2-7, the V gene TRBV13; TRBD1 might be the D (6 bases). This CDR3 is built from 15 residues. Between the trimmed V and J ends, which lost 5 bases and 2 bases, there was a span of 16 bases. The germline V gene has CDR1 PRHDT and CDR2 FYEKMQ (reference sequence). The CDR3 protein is CASSGPQGPTYEQYF. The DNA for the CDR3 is TGTGCCAGCAGCGGCCCCCAGGGGCCAACCTACGAGCAGTACTTC.

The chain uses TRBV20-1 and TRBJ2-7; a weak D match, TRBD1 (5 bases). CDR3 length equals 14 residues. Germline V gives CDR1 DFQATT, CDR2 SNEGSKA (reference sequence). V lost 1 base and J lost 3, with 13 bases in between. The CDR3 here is CSARGRAGLYEQYF. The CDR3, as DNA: TGCAGTGCTAGAGGCCGGGCAGGGCTCTACGAGCAGTACTTC.

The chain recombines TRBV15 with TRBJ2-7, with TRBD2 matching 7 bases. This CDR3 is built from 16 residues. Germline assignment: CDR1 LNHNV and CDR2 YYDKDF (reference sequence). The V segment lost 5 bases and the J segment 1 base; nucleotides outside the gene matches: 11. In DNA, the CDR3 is TGTGCCACCAGCCCTACTAGCGAAAGATTTTCCTACGAGCAGTACTTC. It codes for CATSPTSERFSYEQYF.

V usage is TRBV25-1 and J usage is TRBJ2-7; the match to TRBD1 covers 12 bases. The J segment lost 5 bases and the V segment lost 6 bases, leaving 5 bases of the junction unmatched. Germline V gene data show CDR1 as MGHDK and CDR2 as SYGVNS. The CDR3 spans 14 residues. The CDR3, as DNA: TGTGCCAGCAGGGAAGGGACAGGGGGCGACGAGCAGTACTTC. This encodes CASREGTGGDEQYF.